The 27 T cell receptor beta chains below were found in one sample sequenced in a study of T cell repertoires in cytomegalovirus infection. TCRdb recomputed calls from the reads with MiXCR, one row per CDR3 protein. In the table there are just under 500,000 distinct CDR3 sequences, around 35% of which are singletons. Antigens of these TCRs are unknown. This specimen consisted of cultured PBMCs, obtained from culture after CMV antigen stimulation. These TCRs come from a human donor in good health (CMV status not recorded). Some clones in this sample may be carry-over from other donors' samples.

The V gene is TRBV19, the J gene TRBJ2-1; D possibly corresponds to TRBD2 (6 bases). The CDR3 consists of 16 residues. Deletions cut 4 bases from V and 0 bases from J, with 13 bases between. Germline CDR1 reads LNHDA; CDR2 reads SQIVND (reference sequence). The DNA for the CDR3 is TGTGCCAGTAGTACCCTAGCGTTAGTCTCCTACAATGAGCAGTTCTTC. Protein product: CASSTLALVSYNEQFF.

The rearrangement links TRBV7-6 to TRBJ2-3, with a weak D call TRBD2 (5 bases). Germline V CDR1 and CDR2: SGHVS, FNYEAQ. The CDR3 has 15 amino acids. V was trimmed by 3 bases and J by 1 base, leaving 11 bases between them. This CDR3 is CASSLEETRTDTQYF. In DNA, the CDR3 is TGTGCCAGCAGCTTGGAGGAGACCCGCACAGATACGCAGTATTTT.

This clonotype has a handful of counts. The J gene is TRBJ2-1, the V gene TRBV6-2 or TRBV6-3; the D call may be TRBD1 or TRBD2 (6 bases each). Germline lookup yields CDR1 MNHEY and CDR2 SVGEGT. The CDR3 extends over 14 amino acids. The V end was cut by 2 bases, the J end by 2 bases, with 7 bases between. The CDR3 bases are TGTGCCAGCAGTTACAGGGGGGCCTACAATGAGCAGTTCTTC. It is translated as CASSYRGAYNEQFF.

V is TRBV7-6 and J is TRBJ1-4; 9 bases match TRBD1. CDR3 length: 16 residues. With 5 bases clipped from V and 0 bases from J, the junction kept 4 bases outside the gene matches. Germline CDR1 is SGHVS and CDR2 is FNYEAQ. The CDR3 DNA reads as TGTGCCAGCAGCCCTCGACAGGGGGCAACTAATGAAAAACTGTTTTTT. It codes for CASSPRQGATNEKLFF.

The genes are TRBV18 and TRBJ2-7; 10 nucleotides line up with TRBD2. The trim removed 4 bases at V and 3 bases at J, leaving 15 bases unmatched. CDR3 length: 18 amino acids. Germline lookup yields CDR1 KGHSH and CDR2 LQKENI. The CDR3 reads CASSLTSGTGQVLYEQYF. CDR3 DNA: TGTGCCAGCTCACTCACTAGCGGGACGGGCCAAGTCCTCTACGAGCAGTACTTC.

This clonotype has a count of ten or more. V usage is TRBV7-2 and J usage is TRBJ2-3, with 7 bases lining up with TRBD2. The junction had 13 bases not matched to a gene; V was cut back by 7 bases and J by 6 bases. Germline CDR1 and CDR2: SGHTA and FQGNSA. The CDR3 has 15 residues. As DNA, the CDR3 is TGTGCCAGCAATTCACCGGCGGGAGTGGTGGATACGCAGTATTTT. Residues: CASNSPAGVVDTQYF.

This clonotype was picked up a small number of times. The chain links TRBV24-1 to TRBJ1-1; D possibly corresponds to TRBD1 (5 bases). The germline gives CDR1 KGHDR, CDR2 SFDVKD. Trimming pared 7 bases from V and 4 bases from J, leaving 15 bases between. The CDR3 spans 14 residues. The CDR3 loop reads CATRTGGGGTEAFF. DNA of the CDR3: TGTGCCACCAGGACCGGGGGGGGTGGCACTGAAGCTTTCTTT.

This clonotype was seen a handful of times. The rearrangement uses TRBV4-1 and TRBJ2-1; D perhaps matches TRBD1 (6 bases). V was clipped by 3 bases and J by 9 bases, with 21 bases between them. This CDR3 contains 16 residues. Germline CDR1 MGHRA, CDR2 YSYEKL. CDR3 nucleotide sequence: TGCGCCAGCAGCCACCAAAGGACAGCTTTCCACGGTGAGCAGTTCTTC. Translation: CASSHQRTAFHGEQFF.

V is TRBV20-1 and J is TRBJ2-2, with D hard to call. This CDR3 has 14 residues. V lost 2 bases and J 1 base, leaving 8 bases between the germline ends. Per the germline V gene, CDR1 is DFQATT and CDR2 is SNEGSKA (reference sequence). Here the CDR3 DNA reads TGCAGTGCTAGATCCGACCGGAACACCGGGGAGCTGTTTTTT. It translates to CSARSDRNTGELFF.

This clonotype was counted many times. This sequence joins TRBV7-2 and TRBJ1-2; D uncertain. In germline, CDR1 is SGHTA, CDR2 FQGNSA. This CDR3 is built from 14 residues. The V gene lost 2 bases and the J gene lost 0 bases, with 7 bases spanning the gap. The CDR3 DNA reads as TGTGCCAGCAGCTTATCGAGAGCTAACTATGGCTACACCTTC. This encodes CASSLSRANYGYTF. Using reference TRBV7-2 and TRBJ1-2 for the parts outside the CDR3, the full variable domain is GAGVSQSPSNKVTEKGKDVELRCDPISGHTALYWYRQSLGQGLEFLIYFQGNSAPDKSGLPSDRFSAERTGGSVSTLTIQRTQQEDSAVYLCASSLSRANYGYTFGSGTRLTVV.

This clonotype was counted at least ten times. The CDR3 protein is CASSSQGSVSATNEKLFF. CDR3 coding DNA: TGTGCCAGCAGCTCCCAGGGGTCTGTTTCTGCAACTAATGAAAAACTGTTTTTT. The chain carries TRBV7-2 and TRBJ1-4; D is perhaps TRBD1 (6 bases). CDR1 and CDR2 from the germline V gene are SGHTA and FQGNSA. The length of the CDR3 is 18 residues. Trimming removed 4 bases at V and 0 bases at J, with 18 bases between.

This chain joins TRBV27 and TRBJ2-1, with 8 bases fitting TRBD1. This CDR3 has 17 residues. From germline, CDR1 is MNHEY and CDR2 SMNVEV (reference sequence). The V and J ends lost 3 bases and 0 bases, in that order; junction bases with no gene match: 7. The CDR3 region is CASSLSSGTGSYNEQFF. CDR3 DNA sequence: TGTGCCAGCAGTTTGTCATCCGGGACAGGCTCCTACAATGAGCAGTTCTTC.

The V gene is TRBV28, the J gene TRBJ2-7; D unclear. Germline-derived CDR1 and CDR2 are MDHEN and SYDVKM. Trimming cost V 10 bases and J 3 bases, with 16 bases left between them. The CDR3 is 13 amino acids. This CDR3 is CANRKASFYEQYF. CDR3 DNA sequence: TGTGCCAACAGAAAAGCGTCTTTCTACGAGCAGTACTTC.

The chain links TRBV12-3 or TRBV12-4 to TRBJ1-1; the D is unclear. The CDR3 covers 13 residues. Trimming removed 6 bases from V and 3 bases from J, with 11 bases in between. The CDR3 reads CASSPYRDTEAFF. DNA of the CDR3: TGTGCCAGCAGCCCCTACAGAGACACTGAAGCTTTCTTT.

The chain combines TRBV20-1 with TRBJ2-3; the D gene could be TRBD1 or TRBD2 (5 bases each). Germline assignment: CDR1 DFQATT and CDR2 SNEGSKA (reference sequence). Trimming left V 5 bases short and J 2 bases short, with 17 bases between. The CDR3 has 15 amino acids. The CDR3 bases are TGCAGTGCTGCGCCATTAGGGGACCCCACAGATACGCAGTATTTT. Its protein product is CSAAPLGDPTDTQYF.

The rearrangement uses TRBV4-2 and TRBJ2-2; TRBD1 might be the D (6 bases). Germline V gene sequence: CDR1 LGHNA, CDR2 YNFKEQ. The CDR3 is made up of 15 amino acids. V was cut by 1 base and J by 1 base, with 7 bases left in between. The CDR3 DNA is TGTGCCAGCAGCCAAGCGGACAGGAACACCGGGGAGCTGTTTTTT. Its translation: CASSQADRNTGELFF.

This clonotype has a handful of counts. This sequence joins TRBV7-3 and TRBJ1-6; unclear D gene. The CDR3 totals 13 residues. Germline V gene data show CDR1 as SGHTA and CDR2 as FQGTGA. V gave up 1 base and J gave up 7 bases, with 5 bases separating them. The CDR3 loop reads CASSLMVNSPLHF. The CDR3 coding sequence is TGTGCCAGCAGCTTAATGGTGAATTCACCCCTCCACTTT. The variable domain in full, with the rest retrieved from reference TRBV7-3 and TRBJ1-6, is GAGVSQTPSNKVTEKGKYVELRCDPISGHTALYWYRQSLGQGPEFLIYFQGTGAADDSGLPNDRFFAVRPEGSVSTLKIQRTERGDSAVYLCASSLMVNSPLHFGNGTRLTVT.

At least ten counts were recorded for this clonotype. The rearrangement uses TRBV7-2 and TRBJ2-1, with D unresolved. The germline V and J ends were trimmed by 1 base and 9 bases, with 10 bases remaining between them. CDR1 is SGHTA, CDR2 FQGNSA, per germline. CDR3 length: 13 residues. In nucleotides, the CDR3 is TGTGCCAGCAGCTTAGTTTCCGGCGGTGAGCAGTTCTTC. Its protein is CASSLVSGGEQFF.

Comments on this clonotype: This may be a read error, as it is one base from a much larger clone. CDR3 protein: CASSYGSSTDTQYF. CDR3 bases: TGTGCCAGCAGTTACGGGTCTAGCACAGATACGCAGTATTTT. The chain uses TRBV6-5 and TRBJ2-3; D gene ambiguous. The CDR3 totals 14 residues. Germline loops: CDR1 MNHEY, CDR2 SVGAGI. Deletions cut 2 bases from V and 0 bases from J, with 6 bases between.

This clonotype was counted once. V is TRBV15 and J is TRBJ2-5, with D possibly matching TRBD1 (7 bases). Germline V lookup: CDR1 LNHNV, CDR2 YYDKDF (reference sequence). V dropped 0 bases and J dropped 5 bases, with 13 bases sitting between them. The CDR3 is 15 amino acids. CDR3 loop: CATSRDQGGVETQYF. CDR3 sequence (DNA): TGTGCCACCAGCAGAGATCAGGGGGGAGTGGAGACCCAGTACTTC.

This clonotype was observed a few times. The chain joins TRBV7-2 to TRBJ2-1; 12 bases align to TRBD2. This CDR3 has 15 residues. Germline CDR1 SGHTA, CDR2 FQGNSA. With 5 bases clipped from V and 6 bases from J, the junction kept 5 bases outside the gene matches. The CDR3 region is CASSRRTSGANEQFF. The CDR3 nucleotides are TGTGCCAGCAGCCGAAGGACTAGCGGGGCCAATGAGCAGTTCTTC.

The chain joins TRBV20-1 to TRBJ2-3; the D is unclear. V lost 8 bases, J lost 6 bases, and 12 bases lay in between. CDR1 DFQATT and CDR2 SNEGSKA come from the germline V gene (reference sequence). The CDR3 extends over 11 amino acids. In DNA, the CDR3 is TGCAGTACCCTCATGGCGGATACGCAGTATTTT. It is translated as CSTLMADTQYF.

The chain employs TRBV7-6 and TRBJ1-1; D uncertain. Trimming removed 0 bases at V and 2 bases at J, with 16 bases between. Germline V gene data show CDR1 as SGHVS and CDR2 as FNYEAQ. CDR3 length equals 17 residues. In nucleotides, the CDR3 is TGTGCCAGCAGCTTAGCGCTACCGGGGATCGATAACACTGAAGCTTTCTTT. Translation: CASSLALPGIDNTEAFF.

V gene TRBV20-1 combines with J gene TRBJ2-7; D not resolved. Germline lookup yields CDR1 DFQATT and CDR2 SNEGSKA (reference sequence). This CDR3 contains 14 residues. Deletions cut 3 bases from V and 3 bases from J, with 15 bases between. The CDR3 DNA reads TGCAGTGCTAGTTTACTCACGCTGGACTACGAGCAGTACTTC. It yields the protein CSASLLTLDYEQYF.

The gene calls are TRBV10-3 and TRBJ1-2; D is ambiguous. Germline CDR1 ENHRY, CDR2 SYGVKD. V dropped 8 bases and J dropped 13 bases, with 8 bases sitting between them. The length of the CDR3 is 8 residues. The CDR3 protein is CAIGSPTF. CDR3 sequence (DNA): TGTGCCATCGGCTCTCCCACCTTC.

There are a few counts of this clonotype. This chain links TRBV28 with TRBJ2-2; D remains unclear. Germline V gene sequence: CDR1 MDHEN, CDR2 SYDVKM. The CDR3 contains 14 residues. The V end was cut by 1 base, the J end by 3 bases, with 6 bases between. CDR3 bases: TGTGCCAGCAGTTTATACACATACACCGGGGAGCTGTTTTTT. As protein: CASSLYTYTGELFF.

As DNA, the CDR3 is TGCAGTGCTTTGGGCTCCTCCTACGAGCAGTACTTC. The encoded protein is CSALGSSYEQYF. The chain is built from TRBV20-1 and TRBJ2-7; D is uncertain. From germline, CDR1 is DFQATT and CDR2 SNEGSKA (reference sequence). V gave up 5 bases and J gave up 0 bases, with 8 bases separating them. CDR3 length: 12 amino acids.